This entry is about one T cell receptor (beta chain). Extracted RNA was reverse transcribed into cDNA, the sequencing template. Assay: immunoSEQ multiplex PCR; the TCRdb copy retains only in-frame clones and omits some. The table shows 90,000 to 150,000 clones, with about half occurring only once. Treatment here: oral pan-JAK inhibitor, 5-10 mg twice daily. PBMCs yielded sorted CD4+ and CD8+ T cells. This entry is derived from a study of CD8+ T cells in alopecia areata. Study summary: Administration of oral tofacitinib to treated patients was at 5 to 10 mg twice daily.

Germline V CDR1 and CDR2: MNHEY, SVGAGI. The trim removed 5 bases at V and 2 bases at J, leaving 6 bases unmatched. The CDR3 extends over 15 amino acids. The TCR sequence derives from a human donor with alopecia areata. Here the sequenced sample was CD4+ T cells sorted from blood, taken at week 4, from a patient treated with tofacitinib. This rearrangement joins TRBV6-5 to TRBJ2-3; TRBD1 aligns across 8 bases. The chain's CDR3 is CASSTRTGPTDTQYF. The DNA for the CDR3 is TGTGCCAGCAGTACCCGGACAGGGCCCACAGATACGCAGTATTTT.